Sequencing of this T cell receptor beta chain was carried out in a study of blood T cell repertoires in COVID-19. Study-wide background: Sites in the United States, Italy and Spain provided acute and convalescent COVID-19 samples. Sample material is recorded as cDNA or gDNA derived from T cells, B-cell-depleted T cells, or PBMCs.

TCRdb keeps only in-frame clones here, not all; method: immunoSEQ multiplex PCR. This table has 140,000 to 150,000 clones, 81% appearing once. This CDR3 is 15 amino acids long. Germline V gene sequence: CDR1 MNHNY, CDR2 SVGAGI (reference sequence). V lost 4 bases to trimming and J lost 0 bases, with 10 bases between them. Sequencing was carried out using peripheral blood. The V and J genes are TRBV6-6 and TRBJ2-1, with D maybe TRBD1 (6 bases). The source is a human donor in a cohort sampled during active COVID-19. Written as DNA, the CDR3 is TGTGCCAGCAGTTTGGGGACAAACTCCTACAATGAGCAGTTCTTC. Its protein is CASSLGTNSYNEQFF.